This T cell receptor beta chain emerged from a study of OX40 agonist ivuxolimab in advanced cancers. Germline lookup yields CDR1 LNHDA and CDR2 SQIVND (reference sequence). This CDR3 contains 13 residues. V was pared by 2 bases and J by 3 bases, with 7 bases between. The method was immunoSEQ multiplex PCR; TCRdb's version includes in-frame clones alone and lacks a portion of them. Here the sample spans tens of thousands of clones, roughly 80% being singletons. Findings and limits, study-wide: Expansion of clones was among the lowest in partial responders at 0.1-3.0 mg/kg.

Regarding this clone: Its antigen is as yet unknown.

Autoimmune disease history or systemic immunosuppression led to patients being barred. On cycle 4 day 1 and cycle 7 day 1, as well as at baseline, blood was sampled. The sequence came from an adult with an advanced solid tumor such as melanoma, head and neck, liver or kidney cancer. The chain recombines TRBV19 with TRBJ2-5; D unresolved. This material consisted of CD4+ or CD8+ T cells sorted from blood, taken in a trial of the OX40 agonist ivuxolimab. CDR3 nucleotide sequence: TGTGCCAGTAGTATACATAGGGAAGAGACCCAGTACTTC. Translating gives CASSIHREETQYF. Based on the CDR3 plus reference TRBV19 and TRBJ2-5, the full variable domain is DGGITQSPKYLFRKEGQNVTLSCEQNLNHDAMYWYRQDPGQGLRLIYYSQIVNDFQKGDIAEGYSVSREKKESFPLTVTSAQKNPTAFYLCASSIHREETQYFGPGTRLLVL.